The T cell receptor (beta chain) under discussion was sequenced for a study of Graves' ophthalmopathy and Graves' hyperthyroidism. For the study at large: Peripheral blood sampling occurred at initial diagnosis, before any treatment.

Amplified TCR beta CDR3 regions were obtained using RNA transcripts as template. HTBI primers were employed in first-round RT-PCR, then a second-round multiplex PCR followed. MiXCR was run by TCRdb on the multiplex PCR reads, yielding one entry per CDR3 protein. The table records 500,000 to 700,000 distinct CDR3 sequences, about a fifth of them present only once. This clonotype was seen many times. Recruitment covered hyperthyroidism patients aged 18 to 65 whose new diagnosis was of under 2 months' duration. Orbital computed tomography, thyroid ultrasound, TRAb, serum thyroxine and clinical symptoms formed the basis of diagnosis. PBMCs had their origin in fresh peripheral blood (about 10 ml). The CDR3 contains 13 residues. The V and J ends lost 6 bases and 5 bases respectively, with 13 bases between them.

The sequenced sample consisted of peripheral blood. This receptor was obtained from a woman younger than 35 with stable Graves' hyperthyroidism. Some clones in this sample may be carry-over from other donors' samples. The chain couples TRBV12-3 or TRBV12-4 to TRBJ2-5; tentative D call: TRBD2 (6 bases). The CDR3 reads CASRITSWETQYF. CDR3 coding DNA: TGTGCCAGCAGGATAACTAGCTGGGAGACCCAGTACTTC.